A single sample is the source of the 12 T cell receptor beta chains below, sequenced in a study of T-cell memory formation after mild COVID-19. TCRdb re-called the 5' RACE reads through MiXCR, storing one row per CDR3 protein. The sample lists some 130,000 distinct CDR3 sequences, about 6% occurring once. The sequencing sample was made of PBMCs or a T cell subset sorted from them (not recorded which). All receptors come from an adult woman who had mild COVID-19 (a few samples of this study predate the infection). Cell type and time point are not known.

This clonotype was counted ten times or more. The rearrangement joins TRBV7-9 to TRBJ2-7, with 9 bases identical to TRBD1. Trimming removed 6 bases from V and 6 bases from J; junction bases left unmatched: 9. The CDR3 runs to 14 residues. The germline gives CDR1 SEHNR, CDR2 FQNEAQ (reference sequence). CDR3: CASRPGQGLTEQYF. The CDR3 DNA reads TGTGCCAGCAGACCGGGACAGGGATTAACCGAGCAGTACTTC.

This clonotype was seen at least ten times. The chain has TRBV4-1 and TRBJ2-3; 8 bases line up with TRBD2. The CDR3 spans 14 residues. V shed 8 bases, J shed 1 base, and the junction held 5 bases outside the gene matches. Germline V gene data show CDR1 as MGHRA and CDR2 as YSYEKL. CDR3 residues: CASAPGGGTDTQYF. In DNA form, the CDR3 reads TGCGCCAGCGCCCCCGGGGGGGGCACAGATACGCAGTATTTT.

V gene TRBV5-1 combines with J gene TRBJ1-5; D not certain. CDR1 and CDR2 (germline): SGHRS, YFSETQ. V lost 7 bases, J lost 4 bases, and 3 bases lay in between. This CDR3 region has 10 residues. CDR3 amino acids: CASLNQPQHF. The CDR3 coding sequence is TGCGCCAGCCTTAATCAGCCCCAGCATTTT. Based on the CDR3 plus reference TRBV5-1 and TRBJ1-5, the full variable domain is KAGVTQTPRYLIKTRGQQVTLSCSPISGHRSVSWYQQTPGQGLQFLFEYFSETQRNKGNFPGRFSGRQFSNSRSEMNVSTLELGDSALYLCASLNQPQHFGDGTRLSIL.

This clonotype was recorded at least ten times. Here the CDR3 reads CASSQETGGGRTQYF. CDR3 DNA sequence: TGTGCCAGCAGCCAAGAAACCGGGGGAGGGAGGACCCAGTACTTC. The genes are TRBV4-2 and TRBJ2-5; TRBD2 aligns across 7 bases. Unmatched junction bases numbered 8, after V lost 0 bases and J lost 7 bases. The CDR3 is made up of 15 amino acids. Germline lookup yields CDR1 LGHNA and CDR2 YNFKEQ.

This chain uses TRBV19 with TRBJ1-1; D might be TRBD1 (5 bases). CDR3 size: 13 residues. V was pared by 4 bases and J by 1 base, with 7 bases between. The germline CDR1 and CDR2 sequences are LNHDA and SQIVND (reference sequence). The CDR3 DNA follows: TGTGCCAGTAGTACGACAGAGAACACTGAAGCTTTCTTT. The encoded protein is CASSTTENTEAFF. Drawing the rest from reference TRBV19 and TRBJ1-1, the complete variable domain is DGGITQSPKYLFRKEGQNVTLSCEQNLNHDAMYWYRQDPGQGLRLIYYSQIVNDFQKGDIAEGYSVSREKKESFPLTVTSAQKNPTAFYLCASSTTENTEAFFGQGTRLTVV.

This clonotype was recorded a few times. The gene calls are TRBV5-4 and TRBJ2-7; D unclear. Germline CDR1 SGHNT, CDR2 YYREEE (reference sequence). V shed 4 bases and J shed 6 bases, with 14 bases lying between them. CDR3 size: 13 residues. CDR3 nucleotides: TGTGCCAGCAGCCCCCGGGCGAGCGTCGAGCAGTACTTC. Protein product: CASSPRASVEQYF.

The table lists this clonotype with many counts. The rearrangement uses TRBV5-1 and TRBJ2-5; unclear D gene. The CDR3 totals 15 residues. From germline, CDR1 is SGHRS and CDR2 YFSETQ. The V gene lost 3 bases and the J gene lost 1 base, with 13 bases spanning the gap. DNA of the CDR3: TGCGCCAGCAGCTCCCAGGTGGGCTCCCAAGAGACCCAGTACTTC. It translates to CASSSQVGSQETQYF.

This clonotype has a handful of counts. This rearrangement joins TRBV5-1 to TRBJ2-1; 9 nucleotides line up with TRBD1. The V gene's germline CDR1 is SGHRS and CDR2 YFSETQ. V lost 0 bases, J lost 4 bases, and 5 bases stayed unmatched. The CDR3 contains 16 residues. The CDR3 DNA sequence: TGCGCCAGCAGCTTGGTAGGGACAGGGATATACAATGAGCAGTTCTTC. Amino acid sequence: CASSLVGTGIYNEQFF.

This clonotype was counted at least ten times. The chain combines TRBV12-3 or TRBV12-4 with TRBJ1-3, with 8 bases identical to TRBD1. CDR3 length equals 15 residues. The V gene end was trimmed by 7 bases and the J gene end by 2 bases; junction bases not matched to a gene: 7. The CDR3 here is CASNPTGEAGNTIYF. The CDR3 coding sequence is TGTGCCAGCAACCCGACAGGGGAGGCTGGAAACACCATATATTTT.

This clonotype was seen many times. The chain is built from TRBV20-1 and TRBJ2-3; the D gene could be TRBD1 or TRBD2 (5 bases each). Germline V lookup: CDR1 DFQATT, CDR2 SNEGSKA (reference sequence). This CDR3 has 13 amino acids. The germline V and J ends were trimmed by 6 bases and 2 bases, with 12 bases remaining between them. The CDR3 region is CSAQGPDTDTQYF. In DNA form, the CDR3 reads TGCAGTGCCCAGGGACCCGACACAGATACGCAGTATTTT.

This clonotype appeared many times. This sequence joins TRBV11-1 and TRBJ2-1; TRBD2 agrees at 12 bases. The CDR3 length is 17 residues. The germline V gene encodes CDR1 SGHAT and CDR2 FQDESV (reference sequence). V lost 3 bases to trimming and J lost 6 bases; unmatched junction nucleotides: 9. CDR3 region: CASSFFAGTSGLNEQFF. DNA for the CDR3: TGTGCCAGCAGCTTTTTTGCCGGGACTAGCGGGCTCAATGAGCAGTTCTTC.

This clonotype was found many times. The V call is TRBV6-6, the J call TRBJ1-5; unclear D gene. The CDR3 contains 15 residues. Trimming removed 4 bases from V and 4 bases from J, with 14 bases in between. Germline CDR1 MNHNY, CDR2 SVGAGI (reference sequence). The CDR3 region is CASSFRPALNQPQHF. In DNA, the CDR3 is TGTGCCAGCAGTTTTCGGCCCGCTTTAAATCAGCCCCAGCATTTT.